The subject of this entry is one T cell receptor (beta chain). This clone was seen a few times. Its antigen has not been determined. Base qualities are not provided; no much larger clone lies one nucleotide away. The source of the sample is a study of blood T cell repertoires in COVID-19 (dated by TCRdb to about 2020). Context from the whole study: For ImmuneRACE Cohort 3, a participant was defined as recovered based on two consecutive negative NP/OP PCR tests, clearance by a healthcare professional, or resolution of symptoms. Samples covering the acute and convalescent phases of COVID-19 were provided by collaborators in the United States, Italy and Spain. The prospective study material was composed of cDNA or gDNA derived from T cells, B-cell-depleted T cells, or PBMCs. Subjects who had been exposed to COVID-19, were actively infected with it, or had recovered from it provided the deeply sampled blood TCRbeta repertoires that made up the dataset. The repertoires were released in a freely available public database intended as a resource for research on the immune response to SARS-CoV-2. Samples came from the ongoing ImmuneRACE study (first 160 participants) plus 1,254 subjects from 6 global collaborators. Nearly every sample came with metadata listing a de-identified subject ID, COVID-19 status, age in years and sex. Where available, HLA class I and class II types were taken from metadata supplied by the sample provider and were not determined by assay-based typing.

The research as a whole found: Clinical and demographic metadata were provided uncurated, with the amount varying by source and participant.

CDR1 and CDR2 are drawn from the germline V gene (reference sequence): SGHNT, YYREEE. Including the terminal cysteine and phenylalanine, the CDR3 comprises 17 residues. Only CDR3 DNA remains: 51 bases, in frame from the first base. V has 0 bases trimmed and J has 0 bases trimmed; junction bases matching no gene number 3. TCRbeta CDR3 regions were amplified from genomic DNA by means of the immunoSEQ Assay, a bias-controlled multiplex PCR. The study's processing was this. Nucleated cell counts per sample were estimated from amplification of reference gene primers within the assay. To quantify the absolute abundance of each unique TCRbeta CDR3 rearrangement, sequence reads were collapsed and filtered. Productive Simpson clonality was computed per sample as the square root of Simpson's diversity index over productive rearrangements. The table was pulled from immuneACCESS by TCRdb, which kept in-frame rearrangements only. Such tables lose some clones; where checked, under half of the loss comes from unresolved V genes, and the rest has no known cause. D and trimming come from the DNA, and the V and J calls and clone size come from that table. This sample has 300,000 to 450,000 clones in its table, and around 87% of those were observed once. The leading ten clones occupy around 2% of the sample.

Enrolling through a virtual design, the prospective study's participants ranged in age from roughly 18 to 95 years and lived across roughly 24 United States geographic areas. In the prospective study, cohorts were assigned on the basis of participant-reported clinical history obtained from a screening survey and a study questionnaire. Each participant in the prospective study had whole blood, serum and a nasopharyngeal or oropharyngeal swab collected by mobile phlebotomists. Additional blood draws and questionnaires over an approximately two-month period could optionally be provided by prospective study participants. Prospective study blood samples were shipped either frozen or at room temperature before DNA extraction.

The source material was PBMCs or T cells enriched from blood (not recorded which). The clonotype was recovered from a man aged 40-49 years in a cohort exposed to, infected with or recovered from COVID-19 (not recorded which). The sequence links TRBV5-4 to TRBJ1-1; the junction holds 12 bases that match TRBD1. The DNA reads TGTGCCAGCAGCTTGGGGGGACAGGGGGCTATGAACACTGAAGCTTTCTTT. It encodes CASSLGGQGAMNTEAFF.